The 14 T cell receptor beta chains reported below all come from one sample, sequenced in a study of metastatic and nonmetastatic thyroid tumors. TCRdb re-analyzed the PCR reads through MiXCR. The sample lists tens of thousands of clones, less than 25% seen once, with 6% to 9.5% in the top ten. Patients underwent thyroid surgery, and none had received any treatment before it. The sequenced sample consisted of blood. The receptors stem from a female donor with papillary thyroid cancer or a benign thyroid nodule (not recorded which). Some clones in this sample may be carry-over from other donors' samples.

This clone is classed as medium-sized. The V gene is TRBV9, the J gene TRBJ2-1, with 8 bases identical to TRBD2. V shed 4 bases, J shed 3 bases, and the junction held 6 bases outside the gene matches. Germline CDR1 SGDLS, CDR2 YYNGEE. The CDR3 length is 15 residues. CDR3 region: CASSQTGLGYNEQFF. Written as DNA, the CDR3 is TGTGCCAGCAGCCAAACGGGACTAGGCTACAATGAGCAGTTCTTC. The whole variable domain, filled in from reference TRBV9 and TRBJ2-1, reads DSGVTQTPKHLITATGQRVTLRCSPRSGDLSVYWYQQSLDQGLQFLIQYYNGEERAKGNILERFSAQQFPDLHSELNLSSLELGDSALYFCASSQTGLGYNEQFFGPGTRLTVL.

This clone was found a few times. This chain joins TRBV10-3 and TRBJ2-1, with D perhaps TRBD1 or TRBD2 (7 bases each). The V gene's germline CDR1 is ENHRY and CDR2 SYGVKD. The CDR3 is 15 residues long. V lost 10 bases and J 0 bases, leaving 16 bases between the germline ends. CDR3 sequence (DNA): TGTGCCAGTCACAGGGGAGGGAGCTCCTACAATGAGCAGTTCTTC. It encodes CASHRGGSSYNEQFF.

This clone was seen repeatedly, ten times or more. The rearrangement uses TRBV12-5 and TRBJ2-3; 7 positions agree with TRBD2. The CDR3 contains 16 residues. The V gene end was trimmed by 1 base and the J gene end by 2 bases; junction bases not matched to a gene: 6. CDR1 is LGHNT, CDR2 FRNRAP, per germline. DNA of the CDR3: TGTGCTAGTGGTTTGGGATTAGCGGGCCTCACAGATACGCAGTATTTT. Translation gives CASGLGLAGLTDTQYF.

As for this clone: A junction end diverges from the germline sequence, so it may reflect a read error. This sequence joins TRBV3-1 and TRBJ1-2; 9 bases match TRBD1. The length of the CDR3 is 15 residues. Germline CDR1 reads LGHDT; CDR2 reads YNNKEL (reference sequence). This CDR3 is CASSQLQGAKGGHTF. The CDR3 region has the DNA TGTGCCAGCAGCCAACTACAGGGGGCTAAAGGTGGCCACACCTTC.

The sample holds many counts of this clone. The chain joins TRBV12-5 to TRBJ1-4; TRBD1 might be the D (6 bases). CDR3 size: 14 residues. V shed 6 bases and J shed 8 bases, with 16 bases lying between them. Germline CDR1 reads LGHNT; CDR2 reads FRNRAP. CDR3 amino acids: CASGLAGVDEKLFF. The CDR3 DNA reads TGTGCTAGTGGGCTCGCAGGGGTGGACGAAAAACTGTTTTTT.

This clone was seen repeatedly, ten times or more. The rearrangement links TRBV5-1 to TRBJ1-2; D remains ambiguous. The CDR3 spans 15 residues. Germline loops: CDR1 SGHRS, CDR2 YFSETQ. Trimming shortened V by 0 bases and J by 4 bases, and 13 bases separated the two germline ends. This CDR3 is CASSLEPGLAYGYTF. The CDR3 DNA sequence: TGCGCCAGCAGCTTGGAGCCGGGGTTGGCCTATGGCTACACCTTC.

Ten or more counts support this clone. The CDR3 DNA follows: TGTGCCAGCAGCTTAGACGGAAACTATGGCTACACCTTC. This sequence encodes CASSLDGNYGYTF. The gene calls are TRBV7-9 and TRBJ1-2; D uncertain. Trimming cost V 1 base and J 2 bases, with 5 bases left between them. The germline V gene has CDR1 SEHNR and CDR2 FQNEAQ (reference sequence). The CDR3 loop spans 13 amino acids.

This sequence joins TRBV5-1 and TRBJ2-1, with 7 bases aligning to TRBD2. The CDR3 loop spans 16 amino acids. Looked up from germline, CDR1 is SGHRS and CDR2 is YFSETQ. Trimming at V came to 1 base and at J to 6 bases, leaving 10 bases not matched to a gene. The CDR3 DNA sequence: TGCGCCAGCAGCTTGCTGGCTAGCGGTACTGTCAATGAGCAGTTCTTC. This gives the protein CASSLLASGTVNEQFF.

This clone is medium-sized within its sample. The genes are TRBV27 and TRBJ2-7, with 10 bases aligning to TRBD1. The junction had 5 bases not matched to a gene; V was cut back by 4 bases and J by 2 bases. CDR3 length: 15 amino acids. Germline CDR1 is MNHEY and CDR2 is SMNVEV (reference sequence). CDR3: CASSSPGQGTYEQYF. The CDR3 coding sequence is TGTGCCAGCAGTTCACCGGGACAGGGGACCTACGAGCAGTACTTC.

By share, this clone counts as medium-sized. The genes are TRBV2 and TRBJ2-7; 11 bases agree with TRBD1. Trimming at V came to 6 bases and at J to 4 bases, leaving 5 bases not matched to a gene. Germline CDR1 and CDR2: SNHLY and FYNNEI. The CDR3 is made up of 14 amino acids. The CDR3, as DNA: TGTGCCAGCAGCCCGGGACAGGGGGGTTACGAGCAGTACTTC. Translated, it gives CASSPGQGGYEQYF. The variable domain in full, completed from reference TRBV2 and TRBJ2-7, reads EPEVTQTPSHQVTQMGQEVILRCVPISNHLYFYWYRQILGQKVEFLVSFYNNEISEKSEIFDDQFSVERPDGSNFTLKIRSTKLEDSAMYFCASSPGQGGYEQYFGPGTRLTVT.

At least ten counts were recorded for this clone. The gene calls are TRBV11-1 and TRBJ1-4; 7 nucleotides line up with TRBD1. Germline V gene data show CDR1 as SGHAT and CDR2 as FQDESV (reference sequence). V lost 5 bases, J lost 2 bases, and 5 bases stayed unmatched. The CDR3 contains 15 residues. The CDR3 sequence: CASSQSTGTNEKLFF. The CDR3 region has the DNA TGTGCCAGCAGCCAATCGACAGGGACTAATGAAAAACTGTTTTTT. Supplemented by reference TRBV11-1 and TRBJ1-4, the full variable domain reads EAEVAQSPRYKITEKSQAVAFWCDPISGHATLYWYRQILGQGPELLVQFQDESVVDDSQLPKDRFSAERLKGVDSTLKIQPAELGDSAMYLCASSQSTGTNEKLFFGSGTQLSVL.

This clone was detected a few times. The rearrangement joins TRBV6-1 to TRBJ2-1, with a possible D match to TRBD2 (6 bases). Germline V gene data show CDR1 as MNHNS and CDR2 as SASEGT. Trimming shortened V by 8 bases and J by 9 bases, and 20 bases separated the two germline ends. This CDR3 comprises 14 residues. The CDR3 loop reads CASSRETRSSEQFF. For the CDR3, the DNA is TGTGCCAGCTCCCGTGAGACTAGATCCTCTGAGCAGTTCTTC.

V and J are TRBV11-2 and TRBJ2-7; possible D gene TRBD1, 6 bases. Germline V lookup: CDR1 SGHAT, CDR2 FQNNGV. V dropped 8 bases and J dropped 7 bases, with 21 bases sitting between them. The CDR3 sequence is 14 residues long. CDR3 DNA sequence: TGTGCCAGCTACCTTACCCCGACAGGCTATGAGCAGTACTTC. Encoded protein: CASYLTPTGYEQYF.

This clone was counted at least ten times. V usage is TRBV24-1 and J usage is TRBJ1-5; D not certain. V was shortened by 4 bases and J by 4 bases, with 4 bases between the two germline ends. Germline V lookup: CDR1 KGHDR, CDR2 SFDVKD. The CDR3 covers 12 residues. The CDR3 is CATSDRNQPQHF. CDR3 sequence (DNA): TGTGCCACCAGTGACCGAAATCAGCCCCAGCATTTT.